This T cell receptor (beta chain) is drawn from a study of CXCR3-negative and CXCR3-positive naive CD8 T cells. Study in general: Roughly 150 million TRB reads were obtained overall (about 1.5 +/- 0.3 million per library). Study observations and caveats: Naive subsets were similarly diverse, while memory CD8+ repertoires were much less diverse. Greater hydrophobicity was found in TRB CDR3s of CXCR3-positive naive cells than of CXCR3-negative naive cells.

Triplicates of about 270,000 cells were sorted from each CD8+ T cell subset. About this clonotype itself: Its antigen is as yet unknown.

The CDR3 spans 16 residues. The germline V gene has CDR1 MNHNY and CDR2 SVGAGI (reference sequence). The TRB cDNA libraries were prepared by 5' RACE with UMI labels. No DNA is given; TCRdb re-called the 5' RACE reads and lists each CDR3 protein once. There are roughly 110,000 distinct CDR3 sequences in the sample, with 0.3% to 0.4% held by the top ten. This TCR was sampled from a human donor in good health. Some clones in this sample may be carry-over from other donors' samples. V gene TRBV6-6 combines with J gene TRBJ1-5; there is no DNA to check the TCRdb D call of TRBD1. The sample comprised naive CXCR3+ CD8+ T cells from blood. The subset here: CD45RO-CCR7+CD27+CD95- naive CD8+ T cells expressing CXCR3 (TNR3+). This CDR3 is CASSFPTGNSNQPQHF.